What follows is one TCR beta chain and its context. Its antigen is not known. These data originate in a study of cytomegalovirus exposure and HLA in healthy donors. Study outcomes and limitations: In a later analysis, 15,000 to 20,000 TCR beta sequences were associated with HLA alleles at 0.05 false discovery rate.

Between the trimmed V and J ends, which lost 4 bases and 7 bases, there was a span of 21 bases. CDR1 SGHTA and CDR2 FQGNSA come from the germline V gene. The CDR3 has 16 amino acids. The PCR had 60 Vbeta and 13 Jbeta primers. Produced via immunoSEQ multiplex PCR; TCRdb's table is partial and in-frame only. This sample carries about 140,000 clones, with less than 3% going to the ten biggest clones. J is TRBJ2-3 and V is TRBV7-2, with a possible D match to TRBD2 (6 bases). The clonotype was recovered from a man aged 40-49 years in good health and CMV-seronegative. Sequenced sample: PBMCs. In nucleotides, the CDR3 is TGTGCCAGCAGCTCTCTCCCTCGGGGCGGGGTCCATACGCAGTATTTT. Its translation: CASSSLPRGGVHTQYF.